These 19 T cell receptor beta chains were sequenced from one sample in a study of blood T cell repertoires in COVID-19. Measured with immunoSEQ multiplex PCR; TCRdb has only the in-frame clones, and not every one. This sample yields tens of thousands of clones, of which over 85% are seen a single time; roughly a tenth belongs to the top ten. The sequenced material came from peripheral blood. The receptor set was obtained from a human donor in a cohort sampled during active COVID-19.

The chain links TRBV28 to TRBJ1-5; D is unclear. There are 14 residues in the CDR3. CDR1 MDHEN and CDR2 SYDVKM come from the germline V gene. Trimming left V 2 bases short and J 0 bases short, with 5 bases between. This CDR3 reads CASSLPGSNQPQHF. CDR3 in DNA: TGTGCCAGCAGTTTACCCGGTAGCAATCAGCCCCAGCATTTT.

This rearrangement joins TRBV4-1 to TRBJ2-7; 13 bases are a match to TRBD2. The germline CDR1 and CDR2 sequences are MGHRA and YSYEKL. V lost 4 bases, J lost 3 bases, and 6 bases stayed unmatched. The length of the CDR3 is 16 residues. CDR3 amino acids: CASSPGLAGAGYEQYF. In DNA, the CDR3 is TGCGCCAGCAGCCCTGGACTAGCGGGAGCCGGCTACGAGCAGTACTTC.

V gene TRBV5-1 combines with J gene TRBJ2-3, with D maybe TRBD1 (6 bases). This CDR3 has 13 residues. The germline CDR1 and CDR2 sequences are SGHRS and YFSETQ. Trimming pared 4 bases from V and 3 bases from J, leaving 9 bases between. CDR3 sequence (DNA): TGCGCCAGCAGCCTAGACAGGACAGATACGCAGTATTTT. Translated, it gives CASSLDRTDTQYF.

This clone was seen a handful of times. The chain employs TRBV28 and TRBJ2-7, with 7 bases lining up with TRBD2. Germline lookup yields CDR1 MDHEN and CDR2 SYDVKM. This CDR3 is built from 15 residues. Trimming took 3 bases from V and 1 from J; bases not matched to a gene: 6. DNA for the CDR3: TGTGCCAGCAGTTTTCAATTGCGGGAGTCCTACGAGCAGTACTTC. Translating gives CASSFQLRESYEQYF.

The chain combines TRBV2 with TRBJ2-5; TRBD1 is a possible D gene (5 bases). CDR3 length: 15 amino acids. The V gene's germline CDR1 is SNHLY and CDR2 FYNNEI. The V end lost 3 bases, the J end lost 2 bases, and 13 bases lay between the germline ends. CDR3 loop: CASSDGQGRQETQYF. In DNA, the CDR3 is TGTGCCAGCAGTGACGGCCAGGGAAGGCAAGAGACCCAGTACTTC. The whole variable domain, filled in from reference TRBV2 and TRBJ2-5, reads EPEVTQTPSHQVTQMGQEVILRCVPISNHLYFYWYRQILGQKVEFLVSFYNNEISEKSEIFDDQFSVERPDGSNFTLKIRSTKLEDSAMYFCASSDGQGRQETQYFGPGTRLLVL.

The V gene is TRBV6-2 or TRBV6-3, the J gene TRBJ2-7; 12 nucleotides align to TRBD2. In germline, CDR1 is MNHEY, CDR2 SVGEGT. CDR3 length: 17 residues. Trimming removed 2 bases from V and 5 bases from J; junction bases left unmatched: 10. The CDR3: CASSYPPSGRAGNEQYF. CDR3 nucleotides: TGTGCCAGCAGTTACCCCCCTAGCGGGAGGGCCGGGAACGAGCAGTACTTC.

V gene TRBV12-1 combines with J gene TRBJ2-6; TRBD2 is the table's D call and was not checked against the DNA. TRBV12-1 constitutes a pseudogene. The CDR3 covers 19 residues. The CDR3 DNA reads as TGTGCCAGCAGCCCCGGACTAGCGGGAAGCCCTCCTGGGGCCAACGTCCTGACTTTC. This encodes CASSPGLAGSPPGANVLTF.

This clone was detected a few times. V and J are TRBV27 and TRBJ2-7; TRBD2 agrees at 9 bases. Germline V CDR1 and CDR2: MNHEY, SMNVEV (reference sequence). This CDR3 has 15 amino acids. V lost 7 bases, J lost 2 bases, and 9 bases stayed unmatched. CDR3 region: CASTRVGGRAYEQYF. As DNA, the CDR3 is TGTGCCAGCACCCGGGTTGGCGGGAGGGCCTACGAGCAGTACTTC.

The V gene is TRBV27, the J gene TRBJ2-1, with D possibly matching TRBD2 (5 bases). In germline, CDR1 is MNHEY, CDR2 SMNVEV (reference sequence). V lost 6 bases to trimming and J lost 2 bases, with 14 bases between them. This CDR3 comprises 15 residues. CDR3 sequence reads: CASSPSRGTYNEQFF. The CDR3 nucleotides read TGTGCCAGCAGCCCCTCCCGGGGAACCTACAATGAGCAGTTCTTC.

The gene calls are TRBV5-5 and TRBJ1-2; perhaps TRBD1 as D (5 bases). Germline V CDR1 and CDR2: SGHKS, YYEKEE (reference sequence). CDR3 length equals 16 residues. The V and J ends lost 4 bases and 1 base respectively, with 17 bases between them. The CDR3 nucleotides are TGTGCCAGCAGCCCCATCCGGGGACTCCTTAACTATGGCTACACCTTC. This encodes CASSPIRGLLNYGYTF.

V usage is TRBV6-5 and J usage is TRBJ2-7; TRBD2 agrees at 7 bases. Trimming took 4 bases from V and 1 from J; bases not matched to a gene: 10. CDR3 length: 16 amino acids. Germline V gene lookup returns CDR1 MNHEY and CDR2 SVGAGI. The CDR3 loop reads CASSSSGGVRSYEQYF. The CDR3 nucleotides are TGTGCCAGCAGTTCCTCTGGGGGGGTAAGGTCCTACGAGCAGTACTTC.

This sequence joins TRBV2 and TRBJ1-1; tentative D call: TRBD1 (6 bases). In germline, CDR1 is SNHLY, CDR2 FYNNEI. The V and J ends lost 2 bases and 1 base respectively, with 11 bases between them. This CDR3 has 15 residues. CDR3: CASSEQGRGNTEAFF. DNA for the CDR3: TGTGCCAGCAGTGAACAGGGGAGGGGGAACACTGAAGCTTTCTTT.

This rearrangement joins TRBV28 to TRBJ1-3; 10 bases map to TRBD1. J lost 4 bases, V lost 1 base, and 4 bases had no gene match. The CDR3 length is 16 residues. CDR1 and CDR2 (germline): MDHEN, SYDVKM. CDR3 amino acids: CASSLSGQGMGNTIYF. CDR3 bases: TGTGCCAGCAGTTTATCGGGACAGGGGATGGGAAACACCATATATTTT.

The rearrangement joins TRBV28 to TRBJ1-2, with a possible D match to TRBD1 (5 bases). The V end lost 6 bases, the J end lost 4 bases, and 12 bases lay between the germline ends. This CDR3 is 13 amino acids long. Germline loops: CDR1 MDHEN, CDR2 SYDVKM. CDR3 sequence reads: CASRGGTAYGYTF. In nucleotides, the CDR3 is TGTGCCAGCAGGGGCGGGACGGCCTATGGCTACACCTTC.

The rearrangement joins TRBV5-5 to TRBJ2-3, with 11 bases matching TRBD2. This CDR3 spans 16 amino acids. Trimming removed 0 bases from V and 6 bases from J; junction bases left unmatched: 6. Germline CDR1 reads SGHKS; CDR2 reads YYEKEE (reference sequence). CDR3 sequence (DNA): TGTGCCAGCAGCTTGGCGGATAGCGGGAGGGTCGATACGCAGTATTTT. Its translation is CASSLADSGRVDTQYF.

The chain recombines TRBV28 with TRBJ2-3; possible D gene TRBD1, 6 bases. V was shortened by 4 bases and J by 3 bases, with 14 bases between the two germline ends. The CDR3 totals 15 residues. Germline V lookup: CDR1 MDHEN, CDR2 SYDVKM. The CDR3: CASSSYGQGTDTQYF. The DNA for the CDR3 is TGTGCCAGCAGTTCATACGGGCAGGGGACAGATACGCAGTATTTT.

The genes are TRBV14 and TRBJ2-7; tentatively, D is TRBD2 (6 bases). Germline CDR1 reads SGHDN; CDR2 reads FVKESK. V lost 4 bases, J lost 7 bases, and 11 bases lay in between. The CDR3 consists of 12 residues. CDR3 loop: CASSLPAGEQYF. The CDR3 DNA follows: TGTGCCAGCAGCCTCCCCGCGGGGGAGCAGTACTTC.

The chain recombines TRBV27 with TRBJ1-1, with D hard to call. Germline V gene lookup returns CDR1 MNHEY and CDR2 SMNVEV (reference sequence). V lost 2 bases and J 0 bases, leaving 10 bases between the germline ends. The CDR3 spans 15 residues. The CDR3 region has the DNA TGTGCCAGCAGTTTAGGGCAGGCCATGAACACTGAAGCTTTCTTT. The encoded protein is CASSLGQAMNTEAFF.

The V gene is TRBV21-1, the J gene TRBJ2-7; TRBD1 is taken as the D call from the table, unchecked against the DNA. TRBV21-1 is termed a pseudogene. CDR3 length: 17 amino acids. In DNA, the CDR3 is TGTGCCAGCAGCGCCCTCATCCAGGACAGGGGATTGAGGGAGCAGTACTTC. This sequence encodes CASSALIQDRGLREQYF.